Included here is one T cell receptor beta chain sequence, with context. This specimen comes from a study of OX40 agonist ivuxolimab in advanced cancers. Across the whole study: An agonistic human IgG2 monoclonal antibody against OX40 (CD134) was given. Prior anti-PD-1, anti-PD-L1 or anti-CTLA-4 therapy did not bar entry, and more than 35% had some. Ivuxolimab was administered intravenously to patients at 0.01 to 10 mg/kg every 2 weeks.

Libraries were prepared by immunoSEQ multiplex PCR; TCRdb keeps only in-frame clonotypes and omits some of them. This table has roughly 68,000 clones, around 84% appearing once. This TCR was sampled from an adult with an advanced solid tumor such as melanoma, head and neck, liver or kidney cancer. Sequenced here: CD4+ or CD8+ T cells sorted from blood, sampled in a trial of the OX40 agonist ivuxolimab.

The CDR3 is CASSSILAKNIQYF. The CDR3 region has the DNA TGTGCCAGCAGCTCTATTCTAGCCAAAAACATTCAGTACTTC. The J gene is TRBJ2-4, the V gene TRBV28; D not certain. V gave up 6 bases and J gave up 0 bases, with 9 bases separating them. The germline gives CDR1 MDHEN, CDR2 SYDVKM. CDR3 length: 14 amino acids.